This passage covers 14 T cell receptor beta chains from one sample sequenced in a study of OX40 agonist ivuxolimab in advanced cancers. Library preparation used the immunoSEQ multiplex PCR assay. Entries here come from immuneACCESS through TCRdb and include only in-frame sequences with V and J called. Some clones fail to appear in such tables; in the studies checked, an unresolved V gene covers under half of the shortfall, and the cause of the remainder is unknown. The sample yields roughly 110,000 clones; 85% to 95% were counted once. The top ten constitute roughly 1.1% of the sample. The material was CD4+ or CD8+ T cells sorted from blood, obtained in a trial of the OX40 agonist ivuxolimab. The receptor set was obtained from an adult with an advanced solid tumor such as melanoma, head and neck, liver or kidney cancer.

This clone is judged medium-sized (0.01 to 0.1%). This CDR3 is CASSSPGQGTYEQYF. DNA of the CDR3: TGTGCCAGCAGTTCGCCGGGACAGGGCACCTACGAGCAGTACTTC. This chain links TRBV27 with TRBJ2-7, with TRBD1 identical over 9 bases. Trimming took 4 bases from V and 2 from J; bases not matched to a gene: 6. This CDR3 contains 15 residues. Germline V lookup: CDR1 MNHEY, CDR2 SMNVEV (reference sequence).

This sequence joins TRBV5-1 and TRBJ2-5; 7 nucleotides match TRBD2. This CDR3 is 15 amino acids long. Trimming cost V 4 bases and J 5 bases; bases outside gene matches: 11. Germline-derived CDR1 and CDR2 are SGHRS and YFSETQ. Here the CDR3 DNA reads TGCGCCAGCAGCGGACTAGGGGATCTTAGGGAGACCCAGTACTTC. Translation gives CASSGLGDLRETQYF.

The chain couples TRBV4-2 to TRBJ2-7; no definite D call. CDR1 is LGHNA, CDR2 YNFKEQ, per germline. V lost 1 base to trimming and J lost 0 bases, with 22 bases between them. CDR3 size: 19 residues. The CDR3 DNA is TGTGCCAGCAGCCAAGCCACTCCGGGCGAGGCCTCCTCCTCCTACGAGCAGTACTTC. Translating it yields CASSQATPGEASSSYEQYF.

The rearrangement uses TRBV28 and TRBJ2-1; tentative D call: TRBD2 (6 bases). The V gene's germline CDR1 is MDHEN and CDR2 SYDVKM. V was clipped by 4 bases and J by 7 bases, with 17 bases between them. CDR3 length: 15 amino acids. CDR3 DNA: TGTGCCAGCAGTTACACCCATATTCGGGGGAATGAGCAGTTCTTC. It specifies CASSYTHIRGNEQFF.

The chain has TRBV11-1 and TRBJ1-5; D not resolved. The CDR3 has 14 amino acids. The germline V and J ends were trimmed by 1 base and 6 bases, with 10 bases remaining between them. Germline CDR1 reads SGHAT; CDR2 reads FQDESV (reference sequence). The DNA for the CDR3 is TGTGCCAGCAGCTTAGAAGCAGGAACTCAGCCCCAGCATTTT. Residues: CASSLEAGTQPQHF.

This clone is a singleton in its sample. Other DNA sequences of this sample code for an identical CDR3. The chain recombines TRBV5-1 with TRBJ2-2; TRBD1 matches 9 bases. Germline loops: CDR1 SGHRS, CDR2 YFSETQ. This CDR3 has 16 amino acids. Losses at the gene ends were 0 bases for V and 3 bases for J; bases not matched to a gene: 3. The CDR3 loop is CASSLARQGDTGELFF. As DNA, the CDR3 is TGCGCCAGCAGCTTGGCCCGACAGGGGGACACCGGGGAGCTGTTTTTT.

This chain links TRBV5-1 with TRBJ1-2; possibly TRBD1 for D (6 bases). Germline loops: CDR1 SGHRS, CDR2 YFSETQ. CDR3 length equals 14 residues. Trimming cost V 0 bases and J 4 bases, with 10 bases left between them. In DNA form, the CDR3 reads TGCGCCAGCAGCTTGGGACAGGTTGGCTATGGCTACACCTTC. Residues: CASSLGQVGYGYTF.

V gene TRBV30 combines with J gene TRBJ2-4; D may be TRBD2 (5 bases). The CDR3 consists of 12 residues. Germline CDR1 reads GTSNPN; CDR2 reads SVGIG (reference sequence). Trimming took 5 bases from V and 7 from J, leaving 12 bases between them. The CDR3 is CAWLSGNNIQYF. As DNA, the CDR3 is TGTGCCTGGTTGTCCGGGAACAACATTCAGTACTTC.

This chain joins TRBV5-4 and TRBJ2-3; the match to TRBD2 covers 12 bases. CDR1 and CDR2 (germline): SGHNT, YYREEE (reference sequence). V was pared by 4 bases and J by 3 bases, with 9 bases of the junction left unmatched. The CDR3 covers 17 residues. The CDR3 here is CASSPRASGRETDTQYF. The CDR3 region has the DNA TGTGCCAGCAGCCCTCGGGCTAGCGGGAGGGAGACAGATACGCAGTATTTT. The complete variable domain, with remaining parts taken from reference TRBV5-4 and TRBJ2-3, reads ETGVTQSPTHLIKTRGQQVTLRCSSQSGHNTVSWYQQALGQGPQFIFQYYREEENGRGNFPPRFSGLQFPNYSSELNVNALELDDSALYLCASSPRASGRETDTQYFGPGTRLTVL.

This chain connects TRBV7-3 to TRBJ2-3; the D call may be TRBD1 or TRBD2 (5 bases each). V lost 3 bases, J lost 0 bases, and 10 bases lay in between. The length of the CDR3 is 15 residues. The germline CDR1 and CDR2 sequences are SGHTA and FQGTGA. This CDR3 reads CASSLGTTSTDTQYF. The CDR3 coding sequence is TGTGCCAGCAGCTTGGGGACCACTAGCACAGATACGCAGTATTTT.

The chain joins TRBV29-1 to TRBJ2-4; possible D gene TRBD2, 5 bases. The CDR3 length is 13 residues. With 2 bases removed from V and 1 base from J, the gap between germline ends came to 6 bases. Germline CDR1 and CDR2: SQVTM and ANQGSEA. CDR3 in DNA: TGCAGCGTTGAATCGGGGGCCAAAAACATTCAGTACTTC. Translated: CSVESGAKNIQYF.

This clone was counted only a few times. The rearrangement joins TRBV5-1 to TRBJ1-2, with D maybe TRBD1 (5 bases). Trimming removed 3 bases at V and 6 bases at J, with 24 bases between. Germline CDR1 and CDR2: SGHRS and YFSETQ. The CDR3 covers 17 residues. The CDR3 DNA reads TGCGCCAGCAGCTCCCAAGGGGTTCCCGCCTCGGTCGATGGCTACACCTTC. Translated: CASSSQGVPASVDGYTF.

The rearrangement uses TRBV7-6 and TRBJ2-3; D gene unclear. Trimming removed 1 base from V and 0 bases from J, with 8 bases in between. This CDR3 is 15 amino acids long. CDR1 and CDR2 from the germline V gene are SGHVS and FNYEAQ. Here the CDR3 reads CASSLGHLSTDTQYF. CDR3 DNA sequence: TGTGCCAGCAGCTTAGGTCATCTCAGCACAGATACGCAGTATTTT.

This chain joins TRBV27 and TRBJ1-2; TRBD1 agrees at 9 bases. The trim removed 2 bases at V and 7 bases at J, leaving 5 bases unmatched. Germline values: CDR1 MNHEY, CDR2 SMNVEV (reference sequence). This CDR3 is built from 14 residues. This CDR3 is CASSLGTGNSGYTF. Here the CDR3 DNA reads TGTGCCAGCAGTTTAGGGACAGGGAATAGTGGCTACACCTTC.